In this sample, the clone carrying this TCR beta chain turned up a few times. CDR3 length: 12 residues. Trimming left V 0 bases short and J 4 bases short, with 3 bases between. This specimen belongs to a study of T-cell memory formation after mild COVID-19. TCRdb processed the 5' RACE reads anew with MiXCR; each CDR3 protein has one entry. Seen here are 500,000 to 600,000 distinct CDR3 sequences, 15% to 20% observed once, and the top ten hold about 11%. J is TRBJ1-2 and V is TRBV12-3 or TRBV12-4, with no clear D. This clonotype was sampled from an adult woman who had mild COVID-19 (a few samples of this study predate the infection). Cell type and time point are not known. Sample: PBMCs or a T cell subset sorted from them (not recorded which). Here the CDR3 DNA reads TGTGCCAGCAGTTTAGCCGTCTATGGCTACACCTTC. This sequence encodes CASSLAVYGYTF.